This TCR beta chain was obtained from a study of persistence of HIV-infected CD4 T cells. Study conclusions and caveats: TCRbeta richness was lower in CMV- and Gag-responding cells than in anti-CD3/anti-CD28-responding cells.

The stimulus was an HIV-1 Gag 15-mer peptide pool, about 1.1 ug/peptide/mL. Responding CD4+ T cells were sorted by upregulation of both CD40 ligand and CD69. These HIV-1-infected adults initiated suppressive ART in chronic infection. Sequencing used immunoSEQ version 4 in survey mode. Genomic DNA was diluted to around 10 ng/uL, up to roughly 1 ug per sample. TCRdb keeps only in-frame clones here, not all; method: immunoSEQ multiplex PCR. Of some 13,000 clones in the sample, less than 70% were seen once. Concerning this clone: Its antigen is not known.

Trimming stripped 6 bases from V and 7 bases from J, with 12 bases between. The CDR3 contains 13 residues. The germline gives CDR1 MNHEY, CDR2 SMNVEV (reference sequence). This chain uses TRBV27 with TRBJ1-4, with a tentative D call TRBD1 (5 bases). The clonotype was recovered from an adult man with HIV who was CMV-seropositive. The sequencing here drew on CD4+ T cells sorted from PBMCs after roughly 18-hour stimulation, taken from a patient who received antiretroviral therapy. The CDR3 spells CASRLTGSEKLFF. The CDR3 DNA reads TGTGCCAGCAGGCTCACAGGCTCTGAAAAACTGTTTTTT.